This entry lists 10 T cell receptor beta chains sequenced from one sample in a study of CD4 T cells in relation to SARS-CoV-2 and coronaviruses. No antigens are known for them. Method: immunoSEQ multiplex PCR; TCRdb's copy keeps in-frame clones and lacks some. The sample shows about 12,000 clones, 69% of them seen only once. Before the COVID-19 pandemic, during about 2010-2018, CD4+ T cells were taken from unexposed donors. CD4+ T cells were isolated from the cells after around 11 days of culture. Source material: CD4+ T cells from PBMCs, cultured in vitro. Every receptor here comes from a human donor in good health.

The chain is built from TRBV6-5 and TRBJ1-2; D not certain. Per germline, CDR1 MNHEY and CDR2 SVGAGI. The CDR3 extends over 15 amino acids. Deletions cut 0 bases from V and 4 bases from J, with 12 bases between. The CDR3 sequence is CASSYSLGVGYGYTF. The CDR3 DNA sequence: TGTGCCAGCAGTTACTCACTCGGGGTCGGCTATGGCTACACCTTC.

This clone was counted between two and nine times. J is TRBJ1-3 and V is TRBV18; D gene uncertain. Germline CDR1 is KGHSH and CDR2 is LQKENI. There are 15 residues in the CDR3. Trimming pared 3 bases from V and 2 bases from J, leaving 11 bases between. Here the CDR3 reads CASSPTAQTGNTIYF. In DNA, the CDR3 is TGTGCCAGCTCACCGACCGCACAGACTGGAAACACCATATATTTT. Supplemented by reference TRBV18 and TRBJ1-3, the full variable domain reads NAGVMQNPRHLVRRRGQEARLRCSPMKGHSHVYWYRQLPEEGLKFMVYLQKENIIDESGMPKERFSAEFPKEGPSILRIQQVVRGDSAAYFCASSPTAQTGNTIYFGEGSWLTVV.

This clone appeared a few times. V usage is TRBV5-1 and J usage is TRBJ1-1; D remains unclear. Trimming removed 0 bases from V and 8 bases from J, with 5 bases in between. The CDR3 runs 11 residues. The germline gives CDR1 SGHRS, CDR2 YFSETQ. CDR3 residues: CASSLGEEAFF. In DNA, the CDR3 is TGCGCCAGCAGCTTGGGCGAGGAAGCTTTCTTT.

The chain has TRBV19 and TRBJ1-1; D gene ambiguous. The ends were cut back, 7 bases at V and 4 bases at J, with 13 bases in the middle. The CDR3 has 13 amino acids. The germline gives CDR1 LNHDA, CDR2 SQIVND (reference sequence). The CDR3 loop is CASNTDWGTEAFF. In DNA form, the CDR3 reads TGTGCCAGTAACACAGATTGGGGCACTGAAGCTTTCTTT.

The chain uses TRBV18 and TRBJ1-1, with D unresolved. V lost 5 bases and J lost 1, with 8 bases in between. From germline, CDR1 is KGHSH and CDR2 LQKENI. The CDR3 loop spans 13 amino acids. CDR3 residues: CASSFTENTEAFF. In nucleotides, the CDR3 is TGTGCCAGCTCATTTACAGAGAACACTGAAGCTTTCTTT.

The sample holds a few counts of this clone. The rearrangement uses TRBV20-1 and TRBJ1-6; D is uncertain. With 3 bases removed from V and 7 bases from J, the gap between germline ends came to 7 bases. Germline V CDR1 and CDR2: DFQATT, SNEGSKA (reference sequence). The length of the CDR3 is 12 residues. CDR3 in amino acids: CSASRENSPLHF. CDR3 nucleotide sequence: TGCAGTGCTAGTCGAGAGAATTCACCCCTCCACTTT.

There are a few counts of this clone. V is TRBV18 and J is TRBJ2-1; TRBD2 might be the D (6 bases). Germline-derived CDR1 and CDR2 are KGHSH and LQKENI. The CDR3 has 18 residues. V was pared by 0 bases and J by 5 bases, with 20 bases between. CDR3 residues: CASSPPQTSRRFNNEQFF. The DNA of the CDR3 is TGTGCCAGCTCACCACCACAGACTAGTAGGAGGTTCAACAATGAGCAGTTCTTC.

This clone was seen only once. J is TRBJ2-1 and V is TRBV5-1; TRBD2 matches 8 bases. Looked up from germline, CDR1 is SGHRS and CDR2 is YFSETQ. The CDR3 runs to 14 residues. Germline trimming cut 4 bases from V and 6 bases from J; bases unmatched to any gene: 6. CDR3 region: CASSALTSGNEQFF. CDR3 bases: TGCGCCAGCAGCGCACTAACTAGCGGCAATGAGCAGTTCTTC.

The chain uses TRBV6-5 and TRBJ2-3; D remains unclear. V gave up 5 bases and J gave up 5 bases, with 8 bases separating them. Germline V gene data show CDR1 as MNHEY and CDR2 as SVGAGI. The CDR3 consists of 12 residues. The CDR3 nucleotides are TGTGCCAGCAGTCGTGCAGTAGATACGCAGTATTTT. Amino acid sequence: CASSRAVDTQYF.

This clone was recorded once. The V call is TRBV4-1, the J call TRBJ1-6, with 7 positions matching TRBD1. With V trimmed by 0 bases and J by 7 bases, 12 bases remained unmatched. CDR1 and CDR2 from the germline V gene are MGHRA and YSYEKL. The CDR3 has 18 residues. In DNA form, the CDR3 reads TGCGCCAGCAGCCAAGAAATCAGACAGGGAGGATGGAATTCACCCCTCCACTTT. Protein: CASSQEIRQGGWNSPLHF.